Shown below are 11 T cell receptor beta chains from a single sample sequenced in a study of blood T cell repertoires in COVID-19. TCRdb's table, derived via immunoSEQ multiplex PCR, lists solely in-frame clones and lacks some. Counted here are 90,000 to 100,000 clones, roughly 90% occurring once; the ten biggest clones make up about 1.8%. The sequenced sample was peripheral blood. The receptor set was obtained from a man older than 75 with acute or convalescent COVID-19.

The chain carries TRBV5-1 and TRBJ2-5, with 9 bases identical to TRBD1. CDR1 SGHRS and CDR2 YFSETQ come from the germline V gene. After removal of 6 bases from V and 5 bases from J, the junction contained 11 bases not matched to a gene. The CDR3 totals 15 residues. The CDR3 spells CASTGQGSSQETQYF. DNA of the CDR3: TGCGCCAGCACTGGACAGGGGAGTTCTCAGGAGACCCAGTACTTC.

This clone was counted once. This chain joins TRBV6-1 and TRBJ2-7; the D gene is possibly TRBD2 (5 bases). The CDR3 contains 13 residues. Germline V gene sequence: CDR1 MNHNS, CDR2 SASEGT. V dropped 3 bases and J dropped 6 bases, with 12 bases sitting between them. In nucleotides, the CDR3 is TGTGCCAGCAGTGAGGCACGGAGGTCCGAGCAGTACTTC. Amino acid sequence: CASSEARRSEQYF.

The chain couples TRBV7-3 to TRBJ2-3; no clear D. The CDR3 consists of 13 residues. Germline CDR1 and CDR2: SGHTA and FQGTGA. Trimming took off 2 bases at V and 3 bases at J, with 6 bases between the two ends. The CDR3 is CASSLVSTDTQYF. CDR3 nucleotides: TGTGCCAGCAGCTTAGTCAGTACAGATACGCAGTATTTT.

This clone was observed once. The CDR3 DNA sequence: TGTGCCAGCTCACCGGGGACAGGCTGGGAGCAGTACTTC. Encoded protein: CASSPGTGWEQYF. The V and J genes are TRBV18 and TRBJ2-7; TRBD1 matches 8 bases. With V trimmed by 3 bases and J by 7 bases, 5 bases remained unmatched. Germline CDR1 reads KGHSH; CDR2 reads LQKENI. The length of the CDR3 is 13 residues.

The chain has TRBV7-2 and TRBJ2-3, with TRBD2 as a possible D gene (6 bases). With 0 bases removed from V and 4 bases from J, the gap between germline ends came to 14 bases. This CDR3 is 16 amino acids long. Germline V gene data show CDR1 as SGHTA and CDR2 as FQGNSA. CDR3 nucleotide sequence: TGTGCCAGCAGCTTAGCGGCGGGACGCCCCTCAGATACGCAGTATTTT. It codes for CASSLAAGRPSDTQYF.

This sequence joins TRBV10-3 and TRBJ2-7; 9 bases agree with TRBD1. Germline V gene data show CDR1 as ENHRY and CDR2 as SYGVKD. The CDR3 totals 14 residues. With 6 bases clipped from V and 3 bases from J, the junction kept 6 bases outside the gene matches. The CDR3 nucleotides are TGTGCCATCAGAACAGGGGGCCAGAACTACGAGCAGTACTTC. Protein sequence: CAIRTGGQNYEQYF.

There are a few counts of this clone. The chain couples TRBV3-1 (or the pseudogene TRBV3-2) to TRBJ1-2, with D perhaps TRBD1 (5 bases). Germline values: CDR1 LGHDT, CDR2 YNNKEL (reference sequence). This CDR3 has 14 residues. With 1 base removed from V and 8 bases from J, the gap between germline ends came to 14 bases. In DNA form, the CDR3 reads TGTGCCAGCAGCCAAGGGGCAGGGCGGGGAGGCTACACCTTC. The encoded protein is CASSQGAGRGGYTF.

This chain links TRBV19 with TRBJ2-5; D ambiguous. CDR3 length: 13 residues. Germline V CDR1 and CDR2: LNHDA, SQIVND (reference sequence). V lost 8 bases, J lost 3 bases, and 13 bases lay in between. The CDR3: CASALQSKETQYF. The CDR3, as DNA: TGTGCCAGTGCCCTACAGAGTAAAGAGACCCAGTACTTC.

The V and J genes are TRBV19 and TRBJ2-2, with 9 nucleotides matching TRBD2. Germline trimming cut 4 bases from V and 2 bases from J; bases unmatched to any gene: 2. This CDR3 is 15 amino acids long. Germline values: CDR1 LNHDA, CDR2 SQIVND (reference sequence). The chain's CDR3 is CASSTSGINTGELFF. CDR3 in DNA: TGTGCCAGTAGTACTAGCGGGATAAACACCGGGGAGCTGTTTTTT. Complete variable domain (other parts from reference TRBV19 and TRBJ2-2): DGGITQSPKYLFRKEGQNVTLSCEQNLNHDAMYWYRQDPGQGLRLIYYSQIVNDFQKGDIAEGYSVSREKKESFPLTVTSAQKNPTAFYLCASSTSGINTGELFFGEGSRLTVL.

The V and J genes are TRBV7-8 and TRBJ1-2; 7 nucleotides align to TRBD1. CDR1 is SGHVS and CDR2 is FQNEAQ in the germline V gene. CDR3 length: 15 amino acids. The V gene end was trimmed by 2 bases and the J gene end by 0 bases; junction bases not matched to a gene: 3. This CDR3 reads CASSLLTGPNYGYTF. CDR3 sequence (DNA): TGTGCCAGCAGCTTATTGACAGGGCCTAACTATGGCTACACCTTC. Variable domain in full (rest from reference TRBV7-8 and TRBJ1-2): GAGVSQSPRYKVAKRGQDVALRCDPISGHVSLFWYQQALGQGPEFLTYFQNEAQLDKSGLPSDRFFAERPEGSVSTLKIQRTQQEDSAVYLCASSLLTGPNYGYTFGSGTRLTVV.

V and J are TRBV28 and TRBJ1-1, with D tentatively TRBD1 (6 bases). Germline values: CDR1 MDHEN, CDR2 SYDVKM. The V gene lost 11 bases and the J gene lost 3 bases, with 10 bases spanning the gap. The length of the CDR3 is 11 residues. CDR3: CAGGGDTEAFF. As DNA, the CDR3 is TGTGCCGGAGGGGGGGACACTGAAGCTTTCTTT.